This T cell receptor (beta chain) was obtained from a study of stem cell transplantation in POMP-related autoinflammatory disease. In the study overall: Impaired MHC class I-dependent CD8+ differentiation was hypothesized from defective thymoproteasomes. Regarding the study as a whole: PRAID patients trended toward lower TRB diversity and higher clonality in all analyzed T-cell subsets.

With regard to this clone: What it binds is unknown.

The germline V gene has CDR1 SNHLY and CDR2 FYNNEI. V lost 10 bases and J lost 4, with 8 bases in between. The CDR3 is 11 amino acids. The data were produced by immunoSEQ multiplex PCR, yet TCRdb's version contains in-frame clones alone and is incomplete. The data contain some 26,000 clones, roughly 80% of them singletons. The chain employs TRBV2 and TRBJ2-1; D perhaps matches TRBD1 (5 bases). This specimen consisted of CD4+ T cells from PBMCs, obtained before stem cell transplantation. The origin of this receptor is a human donor with POMP-related autoinflammation and immune dysregulation (PRAID). CDR3 amino acids: CATQGYNEQFF. The CDR3 DNA sequence: TGTGCCACCCAGGGTTACAATGAGCAGTTCTTC.